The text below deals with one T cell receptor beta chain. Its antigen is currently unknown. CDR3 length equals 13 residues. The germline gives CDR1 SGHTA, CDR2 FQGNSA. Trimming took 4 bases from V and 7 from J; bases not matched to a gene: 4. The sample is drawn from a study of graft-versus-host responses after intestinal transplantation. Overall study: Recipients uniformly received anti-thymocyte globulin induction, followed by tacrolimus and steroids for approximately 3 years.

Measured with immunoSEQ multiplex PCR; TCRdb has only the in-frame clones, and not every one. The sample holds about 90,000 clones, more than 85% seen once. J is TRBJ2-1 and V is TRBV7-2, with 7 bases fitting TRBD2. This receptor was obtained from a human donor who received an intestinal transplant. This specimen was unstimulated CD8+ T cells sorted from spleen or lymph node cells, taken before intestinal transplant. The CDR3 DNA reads TGTGCCAGCAGCTCATGGGGGGGAAATGAGCAGTTCTTC. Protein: CASSSWGGNEQFF.